This TCR beta chain comes out of a study of Tregs in tolerant kidney transplant recipients (dated by TCRdb to the late 2010s). Study-level background: Other Treg samples came from an approximately 3-day mixed lymphocyte reaction with belatacept, some followed by an approximately five-day donor restimulation, before sorting recipient CD4+CD25+CD127- cells. Antibodies distinguished recipient from donor cells when sorting primary belatacept mixed lymphocyte reaction cultures. TCRbeta sequencing was used in the study to identify donor-specific regulatory T cells before combined kidney and bone marrow transplantation, and the identified cells were then tracked after transplant. In a few healthy controls, several methods of expanding Tregs specific for an allogeneic donor were compared by TCRbeta repertoire sequencing. What the authors observed across the whole study: Because only a small number of patients were included, the study had limitations, and the results will need to be validated in larger populations as well as under other immunosuppression protocols. Expanding Tregs with activated donor B cells appeared to identify the most biologically relevant and donor-specific TCRbeta repertoire. Biological reproducibility was not examined directly, but technical replication error appeared to be minimal.

For TCRbeta CDR3 sequencing, genomic DNA was extracted from sorted cells using the QIAGEN DNeasy Blood and Tissue Kit. High-throughput TCRbeta CDR3 sequencing was carried out commercially through immunoSEQ, with PCR amplification with bias correction and internal controls included. In the original analysis: A unique productive TCRbeta sequence was defined by the CDR3 nucleotide sequence when primers matched, and otherwise by the CDR3 amino acid sequence together with the Vbeta and Jbeta genes. A sequence counted as donor-reactive if, in CFSE-low cells, the sequence had a frequency of at least 0.01% and was expanded at least 5-fold compared with unstimulated cells. Repertoire divergence was quantified by Jensen-Shannon divergence using the top 100 TCRbeta sequences ranked by frequency. When a sample had multiple sequencing runs, each run was corrected for sorting error separately and the runs were then pooled. TCRdb mirrors the immuneACCESS table, restricted to in-frame sequences. Some clones are absent from its copies; in checked studies, under half trace to an unresolved V gene, and the reason for the others is unknown. V and J calls and clone size are those listed in that table; D and trimming were worked out from the DNA. The sample table contains approximately 20,000 clones; only one count was recorded for 55% to 75% of them. The top ten clonotypes cover about 3.5% of the sample.

This clone was detected once. The specificity of this receptor is unknown. Base qualities were left out, and no much larger clone turns up one base away. Taken from cysteine to phenylalanine, the CDR3 has 15 residues. Only the CDR3 DNA is retained, 45 bases long and in frame from the first base. Trimming at the junction amounts to 4 bases on V and 3 bases on J, and the germline ends lie 17 bases apart. The germline V gene (reference sequence) supplies CDR1 SGHKS and CDR2 YYEKEE. Blood from healthy controls was obtained either from healthy volunteers or as purchased buffy coats. Healthy control blood was processed to PBMCs with a Ficoll density gradient and then cryopreserved, whereas patient PBMCs were collected both before and after transplant.

The sample comprised Tregs from blood cultured with allogeneic cells. This chain is built from TRBV5-5 and TRBJ2-7, and TRBD2 may be the D gene, going by 5 matching bases. The sequence derives from a human donor in good health. The DNA sequence reads TGTGCCAGCAGCGACGGTGGAGGCGGCTACTACGAGCAGTACTTC. The resulting protein is CASSDGGGGYYEQYF.